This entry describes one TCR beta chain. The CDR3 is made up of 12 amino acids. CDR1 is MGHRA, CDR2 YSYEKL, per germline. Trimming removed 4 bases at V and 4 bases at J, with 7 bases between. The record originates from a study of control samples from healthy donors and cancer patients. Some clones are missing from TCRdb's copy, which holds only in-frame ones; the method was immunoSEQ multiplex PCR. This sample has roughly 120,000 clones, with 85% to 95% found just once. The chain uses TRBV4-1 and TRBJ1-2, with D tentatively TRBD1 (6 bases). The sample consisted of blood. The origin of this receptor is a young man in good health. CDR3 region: CASSPTGYGYTF. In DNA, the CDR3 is TGCGCCAGCAGCCCGACAGGCTATGGCTACACCTTC.